These T cell receptor beta chains were read from a single sample in a study of blood T cell repertoires in COVID-19. Sequencing was performed with immunoSEQ multiplex PCR; in TCRdb, only in-frame clones are kept and a portion is missing. The sample lists approximately 100,000 clones, roughly 80% occurring once. The specimen was peripheral blood. The source is a man aged 55 to 69 with acute or convalescent COVID-19. CDR3s include the opening cysteine and the closing phenylalanine or tryptophan. The order of the fields is clone size, J gene, V gene, D gene, CDR3 protein, CDR3 DNA. The D gene is left open where the match is weak. Clone size, where shown, is once, few, many, or a class for clones that have expanded.

>.|TRBJ1-1|TRBV6-5|.
CASSYTPRRPEAFF
TGTGCCAGCAGTTACACCCCTAGAAGGCCTGAAGCTTTCTTT
>.|TRBJ2-7|TRBV5-1|TRBD2
CASSPLLAGGSEQYF
TGCGCCAGCAGCCCACTACTAGCGGGAGGCAGCGAGCAGTACTTC
>.|TRBJ2-3|TRBV5-4|.
CASSTPTSTDTQYF
TGTGCCAGCAGCACCCCTACTTCTACAGATACGCAGTATTTT
>.|TRBJ1-2|TRBV24-1|.
CATSATGGSPNYGYTF
TGTGCCACCAGTGCGACCGGGGGGTCCCCTAACTATGGCTACACCTTC
>once|TRBJ1-6|TRBV15|.
CATSPAGRNSPLHF
TGTGCCACCAGCCCAGCAGGGAGGAATTCACCCCTCCACTTT
>.|TRBJ2-2|TRBV7-2|.
CASSLSSTGELFF
TGTGCCAGCAGCTTATCGTCCACCGGGGAGCTGTTTTTT
>.|TRBJ1-2|TRBV5-8|.
CASRPDRNYGYTF
TGTGCCAGCAGACCCGACAGGAACTATGGCTACACCTTC
>.|TRBJ2-2|TRBV7-2|TRBD1
CASSPTGGANTGELFF
TGTGCCAGCAGCCCCACAGGGGGCGCGAACACCGGGGAGCTGTTTTTT
>.|TRBJ1-5|TRBV5-1|.
CASSARPGQSQPQHF
TGCGCCAGCAGCGCGAGACCGGGACAAAGTCAGCCCCAGCATTTT
>.|TRBJ2-5|TRBV1|.
CTSSQELAGIQETQYF
TGCACCAGCAGCCAAGAACTAGCGGGAATCCAAGAGACCCAGTACTTC